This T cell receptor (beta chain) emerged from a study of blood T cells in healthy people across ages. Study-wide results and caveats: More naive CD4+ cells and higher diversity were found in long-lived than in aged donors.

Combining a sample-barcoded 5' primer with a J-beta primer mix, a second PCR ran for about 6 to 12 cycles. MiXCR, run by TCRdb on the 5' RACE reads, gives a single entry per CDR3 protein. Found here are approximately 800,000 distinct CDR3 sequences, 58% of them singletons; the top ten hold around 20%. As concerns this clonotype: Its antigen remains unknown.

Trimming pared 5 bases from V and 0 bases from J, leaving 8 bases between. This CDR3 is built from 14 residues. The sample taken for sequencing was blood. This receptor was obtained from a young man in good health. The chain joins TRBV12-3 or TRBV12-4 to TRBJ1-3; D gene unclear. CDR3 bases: TGTGCCAGCAGTCCGGTCCGCTCTGGAAACACCATATATTTT. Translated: CASSPVRSGNTIYF.